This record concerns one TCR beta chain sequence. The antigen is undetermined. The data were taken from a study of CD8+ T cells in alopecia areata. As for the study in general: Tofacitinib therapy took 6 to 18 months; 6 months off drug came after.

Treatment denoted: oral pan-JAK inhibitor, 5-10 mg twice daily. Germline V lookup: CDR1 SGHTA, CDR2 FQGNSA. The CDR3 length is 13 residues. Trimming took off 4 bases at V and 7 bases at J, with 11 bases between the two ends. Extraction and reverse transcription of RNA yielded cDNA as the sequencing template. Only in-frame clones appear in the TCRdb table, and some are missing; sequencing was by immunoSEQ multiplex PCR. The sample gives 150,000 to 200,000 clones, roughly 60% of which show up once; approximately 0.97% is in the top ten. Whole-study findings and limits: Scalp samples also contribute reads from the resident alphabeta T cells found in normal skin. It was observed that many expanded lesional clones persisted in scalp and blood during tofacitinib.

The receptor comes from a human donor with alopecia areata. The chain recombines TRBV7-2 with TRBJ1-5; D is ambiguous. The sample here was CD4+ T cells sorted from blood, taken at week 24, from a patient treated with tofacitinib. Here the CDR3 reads CASSYRGSQPQHF. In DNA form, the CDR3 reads TGTGCCAGCAGCTATCGAGGGTCCCAGCCCCAGCATTTT.